The sequence of this T cell receptor (beta chain) was determined in a study of metastatic and nonmetastatic thyroid tumors. About the research overall: Samples came from malignant and benign thyroid patients, and repertoires were compared across blood and tumor or nodule tissue.

Original processing methods: What underpinned the distant-metastasis classifier for papillary thyroid cancer was the set of CDR3 differences across clinicopathological groups. TCRdb re-clonotyped the PCR reads through MiXCR. The V and J calls shown here were made by TCRdb, not taken from the authors' results. The sample yields more than 9,000 clones, about 26% seen once. A note on this clone: Its matching antigen is unknown.

Each patient went into thyroid surgery without having received any treatment. General study findings and limits: Benign nodules reportedly had significantly lower TCR beta diversity than malignant thyroid tumors in blood and tumor.

What was sequenced was tumor tissue. The sequence was obtained from a male donor with papillary thyroid cancer or a benign thyroid nodule (not recorded which). Some clones in this sample may be carry-over from other donors' samples.

The chain's CDR3 is CASSQDHGPLTRYF. The CDR3 bases are TGCGCCAGCAGCCAAGATCATGGCCCCTTGACGAGGTACTTC. V gene TRBV4-1 combines with J gene TRBJ2-7; D remains ambiguous. V shed 0 bases and J shed 12 bases, with 18 bases lying between them. Germline loops: CDR1 MGHRA, CDR2 YSYEKL. This CDR3 comprises 14 residues.